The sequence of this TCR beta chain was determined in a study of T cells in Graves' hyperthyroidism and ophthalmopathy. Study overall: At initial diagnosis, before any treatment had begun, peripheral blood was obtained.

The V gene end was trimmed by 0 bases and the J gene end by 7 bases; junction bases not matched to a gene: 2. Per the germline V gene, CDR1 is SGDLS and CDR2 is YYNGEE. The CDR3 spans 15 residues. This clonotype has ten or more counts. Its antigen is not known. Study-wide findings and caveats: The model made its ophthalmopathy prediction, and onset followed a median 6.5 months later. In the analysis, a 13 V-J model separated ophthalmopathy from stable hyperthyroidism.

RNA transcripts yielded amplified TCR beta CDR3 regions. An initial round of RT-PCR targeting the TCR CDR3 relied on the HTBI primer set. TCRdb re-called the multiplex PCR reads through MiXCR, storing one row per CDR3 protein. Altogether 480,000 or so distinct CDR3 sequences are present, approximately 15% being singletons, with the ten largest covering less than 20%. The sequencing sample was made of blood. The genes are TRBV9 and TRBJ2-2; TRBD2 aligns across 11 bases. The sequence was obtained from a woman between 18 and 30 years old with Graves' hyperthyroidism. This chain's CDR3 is CASSVVLAGVGELFF. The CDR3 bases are TGTGCCAGCAGCGTAGTACTAGCGGGAGTCGGGGAGCTGTTTTTT.